The sequence of this T cell receptor (beta chain) was determined in a study of response to subunit inactivated influenza vaccine. Findings and limits, study-wide: After each seasonal influenza vaccination, few new T cells are recruited, the authors suggested.

On this clonotype itself: What it recognizes is unknown.

The CDR3 loop spans 14 amino acids. V lost 6 bases and J lost 6; bases outside the gene matches: 11. Germline CDR1 and CDR2: MDHEN and SYDVKM. One entry per CDR3 protein, called by TCRdb with MiXCR from the RT-PCR reads. In the table there are about 700,000 distinct CDR3 sequences, around 14% of which are singletons. The chain combines TRBV28 with TRBJ2-7; TRBD1 matches at 7 bases. Sequencing used PBMCs from blood, obtained roughly 12 days after vaccination. The origin of this receptor is a man aged 50 or older who received an inactivated influenza vaccine. The CDR3 here is CASSSSRQGGEQYF. In nucleotides, the CDR3 is TGTGCCAGCAGCTCTAGCCGACAGGGCGGCGAGCAGTACTTC.